This entry lists 26 T cell receptor beta chains sequenced from one sample in a study of PD-L1 blockade in urothelial cancer. Sequencing was performed with immunoSEQ multiplex PCR; in TCRdb, only in-frame clones are kept and a portion is missing. There are fewer than 35,000 clones in the sample; roughly 76% occur only once, and around 1.9% lies in the top ten. The input for sequencing was PBMCs, taken around atezolizumab (anti-PD-L1) treatment. These receptors were obtained from a man aged 50 to 59 with urothelial cancer.

CDR3 DNA: TGTGCCAGCAGCTTAGGAGCGGTGACCCAGTACTTC. Amino acid sequence: CASSLGAVTQYF. This sequence joins TRBV5-5 and TRBJ2-5, with D maybe TRBD2 (5 bases). The CDR3 runs 12 residues. Germline V gene data show CDR1 as SGHKS and CDR2 as YYEKEE (reference sequence). The V end was cut by 2 bases, the J end by 7 bases, with 9 bases between.

Worth noting for this clone: Other DNA sequences of this sample code for an identical CDR3. The genes are TRBV7-6 and TRBJ1-5; D is unresolved. The V end lost 8 bases, the J end lost 0 bases, and 8 bases lay between the germline ends. Germline CDR1 and CDR2: SGHVS and FNYEAQ. This CDR3 region has 13 residues. CDR3: CASGRDSNQPQHF. DNA of the CDR3: TGTGCCAGCGGGCGTGATAGCAATCAGCCCCAGCATTTT. The variable domain in full, completed from reference TRBV7-6 and TRBJ1-5, reads GAGVSQSPRYKVTKRGQDVALRCDPISGHVSLYWYRQALGQGPEFLTYFNYEAQQDKSGLPNDRFSAERPEGSISTLTIQRTEQRDSAMYRCASGRDSNQPQHFGDGTRLSIL.

In this sample, this clone turned up once. The chain carries TRBV5-1 and TRBJ2-1; a possible D gene is TRBD2 (5 bases). The CDR3 sequence is 15 residues long. The V end was cut by 1 base, the J end by 5 bases, with 13 bases between. Germline CDR1 SGHRS, CDR2 YFSETQ. The CDR3 here is CASSLLLVGDNEQFF. CDR3 nucleotides: TGCGCCAGCAGCTTGCTACTAGTTGGTGACAATGAGCAGTTCTTC.

This chain uses TRBV30 with TRBJ1-4, with D maybe TRBD1 (6 bases). Trimming removed 0 bases at V and 5 bases at J, with 13 bases between. CDR3 length equals 15 residues. Germline lookup yields CDR1 GTSNPN and CDR2 SVGIG (reference sequence). The CDR3 nucleotides read TGTGCCTGGAGTGTAGGCTATCAGGGGAATGAAAAACTGTTTTTT. Translating gives CAWSVGYQGNEKLFF.

V is TRBV29-1 and J is TRBJ1-3; the D gene is possibly TRBD1 (6 bases). The V gene's germline CDR1 is SQVTM and CDR2 ANQGSEA. Trimming left V 7 bases short and J 0 bases short, with 16 bases between. The CDR3 runs 15 residues. The CDR3 spells CSALNRARSGNTIYF. The CDR3 region has the DNA TGCAGCGCCCTCAACAGGGCGCGCTCTGGAAACACCATATATTTT.

The chain couples TRBV5-6 to TRBJ1-6; D unclear. V was clipped by 0 bases and J by 7 bases, with 14 bases between them. Germline CDR1 reads SGHDT; CDR2 reads YYEEEE. This CDR3 has 16 amino acids. The CDR3 coding sequence is TGTGCCAGCAGCTTGGGGGGTCACACGGGGAATTCACCCCTCCACTTT. Its protein product is CASSLGGHTGNSPLHF.

The J gene is TRBJ1-2, the V gene TRBV11-2; D unclear. Trimming pared 5 bases from V and 3 bases from J, leaving 13 bases between. The CDR3 length is 14 residues. The germline V gene has CDR1 SGHAT and CDR2 FQNNGV. In nucleotides, the CDR3 is TGTGCCAGCAGCCCTGCGGTCAGCTACTATGGCTACACCTTC. It yields the protein CASSPAVSYYGYTF.

V gene TRBV5-1 combines with J gene TRBJ2-2, with 8 bases lining up with TRBD1. This CDR3 is 14 amino acids long. V shed 4 bases, J shed 7 bases, and the junction held 6 bases outside the gene matches. Germline assignment: CDR1 SGHRS and CDR2 YFSETQ. The CDR3 DNA is TGCGCCAGCAGCACCCGGACAGGGATCGGGGAGCTGTTTTTT. Translating gives CASSTRTGIGELFF.

The chain joins TRBV11-2 to TRBJ1-2; D not resolved. The CDR3 contains 14 residues. Between the trimmed V and J ends, which lost 4 bases and 4 bases, there was a span of 13 bases. Germline V gene sequence: CDR1 SGHAT, CDR2 FQNNGV. The CDR3 loop is CASSYPAERYGYTF. For the CDR3, the DNA is TGTGCCAGCAGCTACCCGGCCGAGCGCTATGGCTACACCTTC.

The chain employs TRBV6-1 and TRBJ2-1; D possibly corresponds to TRBD1 (7 bases). Trimming cost V 4 bases and J 1 base, with 8 bases left between them. This CDR3 is 14 amino acids long. Germline V gene data show CDR1 as MNHNS and CDR2 as SASEGT. CDR3 bases: TGTGCCAGCAGTGCAGGGGGGTCCTACAATGAGCAGTTCTTC. Translation: CASSAGGSYNEQFF.

The J gene is TRBJ1-6, the V gene TRBV14, with D uncertain. V was cut by 1 base and J by 6 bases, with 10 bases left in between. This CDR3 is built from 15 residues. Germline CDR1 is SGHDN and CDR2 is FVKESK. CDR3 in DNA: TGTGCCAGCAGCCAAGTTGAGGTCCGTAATTCACCCCTCCACTTT. Its protein is CASSQVEVRNSPLHF.

The chain recombines TRBV4-2 with TRBJ1-5; D ambiguous. V dropped 1 base and J dropped 2 bases, with 3 bases sitting between them. This CDR3 is 13 amino acids long. Germline CDR1 reads LGHNA; CDR2 reads YNFKEQ. The CDR3 here is CASSQAGNQPQHF. Written as DNA, the CDR3 is TGTGCCAGCAGCCAAGCAGGCAATCAGCCCCAGCATTTT.

This chain joins TRBV5-1 and TRBJ2-6; D is perhaps TRBD1 (5 bases). CDR1 and CDR2 from the germline V gene are SGHRS and YFSETQ. The V gene lost 5 bases and the J gene lost 2 bases, with 17 bases spanning the gap. This CDR3 region has 17 residues. The CDR3 here is CASSGTGRITGANVLTF. In nucleotides, the CDR3 is TGCGCCAGCAGTGGTACAGGCAGGATTACTGGGGCCAACGTCCTGACTTTC.

J is TRBJ2-7 and V is TRBV6-6; 7 nucleotides line up with TRBD1. CDR3 size: 14 residues. Germline V gene data show CDR1 as MNHNY and CDR2 as SVGAGI (reference sequence). V was pared by 6 bases and J by 3 bases, with 8 bases of the junction left unmatched. CDR3 amino acids: CASSPPRDSYEQYV. The CDR3 region has the DNA TGTGCCAGCAGCCCACCCCGGGACAGCTACGAGCAGTACGTC.

J is TRBJ2-4 and V is TRBV7-2, with D perhaps matching TRBD1 (6 bases). Trimming stripped 5 bases from V and 6 bases from J, with 14 bases between. The CDR3 consists of 14 residues. Germline CDR1 is SGHTA and CDR2 is FQGNSA. This CDR3 is CASSPYPGVNIQYF. CDR3 in DNA: TGTGCCAGCAGCCCCTACCCAGGGGTAAACATTCAGTACTTC.

The V gene is TRBV5-1, the J gene TRBJ1-1; D remains ambiguous. The germline V gene has CDR1 SGHRS and CDR2 YFSETQ. CDR3 length: 14 amino acids. Trimming took off 0 bases at V and 0 bases at J, with 6 bases between the two ends. The CDR3 DNA reads TGCGCCAGCAGCTTGGGGCCAGTGAACACTGAAGCTTTCTTT. Its translation is CASSLGPVNTEAFF. Complete variable domain (other parts from reference TRBV5-1 and TRBJ1-1): KAGVTQTPRYLIKTRGQQVTLSCSPISGHRSVSWYQQTPGQGLQFLFEYFSETQRNKGNFPGRFSGRQFSNSRSEMNVSTLELGDSALYLCASSLGPVNTEAFFGQGTRLTVV.

J is TRBJ1-2 and V is TRBV6-5; a possible D gene is TRBD1 (5 bases). The germline V and J ends were trimmed by 5 bases and 7 bases, with 14 bases remaining between them. The CDR3 has 13 residues. Germline-derived CDR1 and CDR2 are MNHEY and SVGAGI. The CDR3 DNA sequence: TGTGCCAGCAGTGAGACAGTGAGTCGTGGCTACACCTTC. As protein: CASSETVSRGYTF.

J is TRBJ2-2 and V is TRBV13; TRBD2 agrees at 10 bases. The trim removed 5 bases at V and 7 bases at J, leaving 10 bases unmatched. The V gene's germline CDR1 is PRHDT and CDR2 FYEKMQ (reference sequence). CDR3 length equals 16 residues. The CDR3 protein is CASSQPGTSVIGELFF. The CDR3 nucleotides read TGTGCCAGCAGCCAACCCGGGACTAGCGTTATCGGGGAGCTGTTTTTT.

The rearrangement links TRBV9 to TRBJ2-7; 9 bases map to TRBD2. After removal of 0 bases from V and 7 bases from J, the junction contained 8 bases not matched to a gene. The CDR3 spans 15 residues. Germline-derived CDR1 and CDR2 are SGDLS and YYNGEE. The CDR3 nucleotides read TGTGCCAGCAGCGTAGGGCGGGAGGGCCTTCGGGAGCAGTACTTC. It codes for CASSVGREGLREQYF.

This sequence joins TRBV18 and TRBJ2-5; D is perhaps TRBD2 (6 bases). The germline V and J ends were trimmed by 6 bases and 2 bases, with 7 bases remaining between them. The CDR3 covers 12 residues. Germline V gives CDR1 KGHSH, CDR2 LQKENI. CDR3 coding DNA: TGTGCCAGCTCTGGGGGGCAAGAGACCCAGTACTTC. It is translated as CASSGGQETQYF.

The CDR3 DNA follows: TGTGCCAGCAGCGTAGAGCAGGGGCGCGAGCAGTACTTC. Its translation: CASSVEQGREQYF. The chain has TRBV9 and TRBJ2-7; D is possibly TRBD1 (6 bases). CDR1 SGDLS and CDR2 YYNGEE come from the germline V gene. The CDR3 length is 13 residues. V lost 0 bases and J lost 6, with 10 bases in between.

The genes are TRBV7-2 and TRBJ1-1, with D tentatively TRBD1 (6 bases). V was trimmed by 6 bases and J by 1 base, leaving 9 bases between them. The CDR3 length is 13 residues. Germline V gene data show CDR1 as SGHTA and CDR2 as FQGNSA. This chain's CDR3 is CASSLQGNTEAFF. CDR3 nucleotides: TGTGCCAGCAGTCTACAGGGGAACACTGAAGCTTTCTTT.

The chain carries TRBV9 and TRBJ1-6, with D tentatively TRBD1 (5 bases). In germline, CDR1 is SGDLS, CDR2 YYNGEE. The CDR3 contains 16 residues. Trimming took 0 bases from V and 4 from J, leaving 11 bases between them. The CDR3 DNA reads as TGTGCCAGCAGCGTAGTTCCTGACAGTTATAATTCACCCCTCCACTTT. It translates to CASSVVPDSYNSPLHF.

The chain joins TRBV19 to TRBJ2-7; 9 positions match TRBD2. Germline lookup yields CDR1 LNHDA and CDR2 SQIVND (reference sequence). V lost 5 bases and J lost 1; bases outside the gene matches: 6. CDR3 length: 15 amino acids. In DNA, the CDR3 is TGTGCCAGTAGTTCGGGACTAGCAGGGTCCTACGAGCAGTACTTC. The encoded protein is CASSSGLAGSYEQYF.

The chain links TRBV5-1 to TRBJ2-2; no clear D gene. V gave up 0 bases and J gave up 5 bases, with 8 bases separating them. The CDR3 extends over 14 amino acids. Germline CDR1 SGHRS, CDR2 YFSETQ. The DNA for the CDR3 is TGCGCCAGCAGCTTGGCTTCCGCGACCGGGGAGCTGTTTTTT. This codes for CASSLASATGELFF.

J is TRBJ1-2 and V is TRBV5-1, with D possibly matching TRBD1 (5 bases). CDR3 length: 15 residues. V was trimmed by 4 bases and J by 0 bases, leaving 13 bases between them. Germline V lookup: CDR1 SGHRS, CDR2 YFSETQ. CDR3 residues: CASSNGVGANYGYTF. For the CDR3, the DNA is TGCGCCAGCAGCAATGGGGTAGGGGCTAACTATGGCTACACCTTC.